Listed below are T cell receptor beta chains from one sample, sequenced in a study of vaccination and CD4 T cells after COVID-19. TCRdb analysed the PCR reads with MiXCR anew, one entry per CDR3 protein. This sample carries 7,000 to 9,500 distinct CDR3 sequences, roughly 27% of them seen once, and the ten largest clones take roughly 12%. No antigen is known for these receptors. Sequenced material: CD4+ T cells from blood, cultured in vitro. Receptor source: a human donor in good health. Each CDR3 is given with its conserved first and last residue. D genes are given only for firm matches. A clone size is listed for some rows: how often the clone was seen (once, few, many), or a class if it is expanded.

j_call: TRBJ1-1; d_call: -; clone_size: -; v_call: TRBV10-3; cdr3_nt: TGTGCCATCAGTGAGCAGGGGCCGAACACTGAAGCTTTCTTT; cdr3_aa: CAISEQGPNTEAFF
j_call: TRBJ2-5; d_call: -; clone_size: few; v_call: TRBV20-1; cdr3_nt: TGCAGTGCTAGAGTTGGAGGTGGAGAGACCCAGTACTTC; cdr3_aa: CSARVGGGETQYF
j_call: TRBJ1-1; d_call: TRBD1; clone_size: few; v_call: TRBV19; cdr3_nt: TGTGCCAGTAGCACAGGGGTTAAGGGTGAAGCTTTCTTT; cdr3_aa: CASSTGVKGEAFF
j_call: TRBJ2-7; d_call: -; clone_size: few; v_call: TRBV28; cdr3_nt: TGTGCCAGCACTCCACTCCAGGGAAAGCAGTACTTC; cdr3_aa: CASTPLQGKQYF
j_call: TRBJ2-7; d_call: -; clone_size: few; v_call: TRBV28; cdr3_nt: TGTGCCAGCAGACCCAACGGGCGGAGCTACGAGCAGTACTTC; cdr3_aa: CASRPNGRSYEQYF
j_call: TRBJ2-2; d_call: TRBD2; clone_size: -; v_call: TRBV12-3/TRBV12-4; cdr3_nt: TGTGCCAGCACCGGGGAGGGCCGCACCGGGGAGCTGTTTTTT; cdr3_aa: CASTGEGRTGELFF
j_call: TRBJ1-5; d_call: TRBD1; clone_size: -; v_call: TRBV2; cdr3_nt: TGTGCCAGCAGCGGACAGGAGCTGCAGCCCCAGCATTTT; cdr3_aa: CASSGQELQPQHF
j_call: TRBJ2-7; d_call: -; clone_size: -; v_call: TRBV7-9; cdr3_nt: TGTGCCAGCAGCTTATTTGTAGGGGGATCCTACGAGCAGTACTTC; cdr3_aa: CASSLFVGGSYEQYF
j_call: TRBJ2-4; d_call: -; clone_size: -; v_call: TRBV19; cdr3_nt: -; cdr3_aa: CASTSGVKNIQYF
j_call: TRBJ1-2; d_call: -; clone_size: -; v_call: TRBV12-3/TRBV12-4; cdr3_nt: TGTGCCAGCACCCCGTTTGGAGGCTACACCTTC; cdr3_aa: CASTPFGGYTF
j_call: TRBJ1-2; d_call: TRBD1; clone_size: medium-sized; v_call: TRBV20-1; cdr3_nt: TGCAGTGCTAGAGCGGACAGGTTC; cdr3_aa: CSARADRF
j_call: TRBJ1-5; d_call: -; clone_size: medium-sized; v_call: TRBV20-1; cdr3_nt: TGCAGTGCTAGAGGTACAGATAATCAGCCCCAGCATTTT; cdr3_aa: CSARGTDNQPQHF
j_call: TRBJ1-5; d_call: TRBD1; clone_size: medium-sized; v_call: TRBV20-1; cdr3_nt: TGCAGTGCTAGGGGGACAGTTATCAATCAGCCCCAGCATTTT; cdr3_aa: CSARGTVINQPQHF
j_call: TRBJ1-4; d_call: -; clone_size: medium-sized; v_call: TRBV7-2; cdr3_nt: TGTGCCAGCAGCAAAGCGGGCACTCCGGGTGAAAAACTGTTTTTT; cdr3_aa: CASSKAGTPGEKLFF
j_call: TRBJ2-7; d_call: -; clone_size: -; v_call: TRBV19; cdr3_nt: TGTGCCAGTAGTCTAACCGGGGACACAGCATACGAGCAGTACTTC; cdr3_aa: CASSLTGDTAYEQYF
j_call: TRBJ2-3; d_call: TRBD2; clone_size: -; v_call: TRBV4-2; cdr3_nt: TGTGCCAGCAGCCAGCGACTAGCGGGGGTCACAGATACGCAGTATTTT; cdr3_aa: CASSQRLAGVTDTQYF
j_call: TRBJ2-4; d_call: -; clone_size: few; v_call: TRBV2; cdr3_nt: TGTGCCAGCGGAGGAAACATTCAGTACTTC; cdr3_aa: CASGGNIQYF
j_call: TRBJ1-6; d_call: TRBD1; clone_size: few; v_call: TRBV2; cdr3_nt: TGTGCCAGCAGTAGACAGGGGGCGAGTAATTCACCCCTCCACTTT; cdr3_aa: CASSRQGASNSPLHF
j_call: TRBJ2-1; d_call: TRBD2; clone_size: -; v_call: TRBV7-3; cdr3_nt: TGTGCCAGCAGCTCGTCCGGGACTAGCGCAGACAATGAGCAGTTCTTC; cdr3_aa: CASSSSGTSADNEQFF
j_call: TRBJ2-1; d_call: TRBD2; clone_size: -; v_call: TRBV28; cdr3_nt: TGTGCCAGCGGCCGACTAGCGATCTACAATGAGCAGTTCTTC; cdr3_aa: CASGRLAIYNEQFF
j_call: TRBJ2-6; d_call: -; clone_size: -; v_call: TRBV20-1; cdr3_nt: TGCAGTGCTAGAATAGGGTACTCTGGGGCCAACGTCCTGACTTTC; cdr3_aa: CSARIGYSGANVLTF
j_call: TRBJ2-7; d_call: -; clone_size: -; v_call: TRBV11-2; cdr3_nt: TGTGCCAGCAGGGTAACAGGTACCGCCTACGAGCAGTACTTC; cdr3_aa: CASRVTGTAYEQYF
j_call: TRBJ1-1; d_call: TRBD1; clone_size: -; v_call: TRBV12-3/TRBV12-4; cdr3_nt: TGTGCCAGCAGCACGACAGGGACTGAAGCTTTCTTT; cdr3_aa: CASSTTGTEAFF
j_call: TRBJ1-6; d_call: -; clone_size: few; v_call: TRBV30; cdr3_nt: TGTGCCTGGAGTGTGCAGGGCGGTGGTTCACCCCTCCACTTT; cdr3_aa: CAWSVQGGGSPLHF
j_call: TRBJ2-2; d_call: TRBD1; clone_size: -; v_call: TRBV19; cdr3_nt: TGTGCCAGTAAGGGGACAGGGGGATATGGGGAGCTGTTTTTT; cdr3_aa: CASKGTGGYGELFF
j_call: TRBJ2-2; d_call: TRBD2; clone_size: -; v_call: TRBV2; cdr3_nt: TGTGCCACGGAAGGGGGACTGGGCGGGAGGGCGGACACCGGGGAGCTGTTTTTT; cdr3_aa: CATEGGLGGRADTGELFF
j_call: TRBJ2-1; d_call: TRBD1; clone_size: -; v_call: TRBV7-8; cdr3_nt: TGTGCCAGCAGCAACCGGGACAGGGTGCATGAGCAGTTCTTC; cdr3_aa: CASSNRDRVHEQFF
j_call: TRBJ2-3; d_call: TRBD2; clone_size: -; v_call: TRBV28; cdr3_nt: TGTGCCAGCATATCGACTAGCGGGAAGAGCACAGATACGCAGTATTTT; cdr3_aa: CASISTSGKSTDTQYF
j_call: TRBJ1-1; d_call: -; clone_size: -; v_call: TRBV18; cdr3_nt: TGTGCCAGCTCCTCGGAGGAGGACACTGAAGCTTTCTTT; cdr3_aa: CASSSEEDTEAFF
j_call: TRBJ1-2; d_call: -; clone_size: few; v_call: TRBV2; cdr3_nt: TGTGCCAGCAGTCTAGACAGGGGCTACACCTTC; cdr3_aa: CASSLDRGYTF
j_call: TRBJ1-1; d_call: TRBD1; clone_size: few; v_call: TRBV20-1; cdr3_nt: TGCAGTGCCAGAGACAGGGGGCTAATGAACACTGAAGCTTTCTTT; cdr3_aa: CSARDRGLMNTEAFF
j_call: TRBJ1-5; d_call: TRBD1; clone_size: medium-sized; v_call: TRBV6-5; cdr3_nt: TGTGCCAGCAGTTACCCGGACAGGGACAATCAGCCCCAGCATTTT; cdr3_aa: CASSYPDRDNQPQHF
j_call: TRBJ1-2; d_call: -; clone_size: few; v_call: TRBV19; cdr3_nt: TGTGCCAGTAGTCACAGGCCAGGGCGCTATGGCTACACCTTC; cdr3_aa: CASSHRPGRYGYTF
j_call: TRBJ2-2; d_call: -; clone_size: -; v_call: TRBV15; cdr3_nt: TGTGCCACCAGCATGGGACAGAACACCGGGGAGCTGTTTTTT; cdr3_aa: CATSMGQNTGELFF
j_call: TRBJ1-5; d_call: -; clone_size: -; v_call: TRBV6-2/TRBV6-3; cdr3_nt: TGTGCCAGCAGTGCAGGGGAGGGCAATCAGCCCCAGCATTTT; cdr3_aa: CASSAGEGNQPQHF
j_call: TRBJ2-5; d_call: TRBD1; clone_size: few; v_call: TRBV25-1; cdr3_nt: TGTGCCAGCAGTGCCGCGACAGGGACGGAGACCCAGTACTTC; cdr3_aa: CASSAATGTETQYF
j_call: TRBJ1-1; d_call: TRBD1; clone_size: few; v_call: TRBV11-2; cdr3_nt: TGTGCCAGCAGCATGACAGGGCGGGACACTGAAGCTTTCTTT; cdr3_aa: CASSMTGRDTEAFF
j_call: TRBJ1-2; d_call: -; clone_size: -; v_call: TRBV5-1; cdr3_nt: TGCGCCAGCAGCTTGGTAGTCGGGTATGGCTACACCTTC; cdr3_aa: CASSLVVGYGYTF
j_call: TRBJ1-6; d_call: -; clone_size: medium-sized; v_call: TRBV20-1; cdr3_nt: TGCAGTGCTAGAGCCCCCCAGAGCTCCTATAATTCACCCCTCCACTTT; cdr3_aa: CSARAPQSSYNSPLHF
j_call: TRBJ2-3; d_call: -; clone_size: few; v_call: TRBV7-3; cdr3_nt: TGTGCCAGCAGCTTGGGACTCCGGGACGCTGATACGCAGTATTTT; cdr3_aa: CASSLGLRDADTQYF
j_call: TRBJ2-1; d_call: TRBD1; clone_size: few; v_call: TRBV20-1; cdr3_nt: TGCAGTGCCCCACAGGACAGGGAGACGCAGTTCTTC; cdr3_aa: CSAPQDRETQFF
j_call: TRBJ2-7; d_call: TRBD1; clone_size: medium-sized; v_call: TRBV19; cdr3_nt: TGTGCCAGTAGTATACCGGGACAGTATTACGAGCAGTACTTC; cdr3_aa: CASSIPGQYYEQYF
j_call: TRBJ2-7; d_call: TRBD2; clone_size: -; v_call: TRBV9; cdr3_nt: TGTGCCAGCAGCGCTAGCGGGGCCTCCTACGAGCAGTACTTC; cdr3_aa: CASSASGASYEQYF
j_call: TRBJ2-2; d_call: -; clone_size: few; v_call: TRBV7-2; cdr3_nt: TGTGCCAGCAGCCCACGCGGGACTCCCAACACCGGGGAGCTGTTTTTT; cdr3_aa: CASSPRGTPNTGELFF
j_call: TRBJ2-5; d_call: -; clone_size: -; v_call: TRBV6-2/TRBV6-3; cdr3_nt: TGTGCCGGCAGACCTTATCGCGGGGACCAAGAGACCCAGTACTTC; cdr3_aa: CAGRPYRGDQETQYF
j_call: TRBJ2-1; d_call: -; clone_size: -; v_call: TRBV27; cdr3_nt: TGTGCCAGCAGTTTTTCTCTCGGGAGCTCCTACAATGAGCAGTTCTTC; cdr3_aa: CASSFSLGSSYNEQFF
j_call: TRBJ1-1; d_call: TRBD1; clone_size: few; v_call: TRBV7-9; cdr3_nt: TGTGCCAGCAGCAGGACAGGCCGAAACACTGAAGCTTTCTTT; cdr3_aa: CASSRTGRNTEAFF
j_call: TRBJ2-7; d_call: -; clone_size: few; v_call: TRBV20-1; cdr3_nt: TGCAGTGCTAGAGATTCAGGAAGCGGCTACGAGCAGTACTTC; cdr3_aa: CSARDSGSGYEQYF